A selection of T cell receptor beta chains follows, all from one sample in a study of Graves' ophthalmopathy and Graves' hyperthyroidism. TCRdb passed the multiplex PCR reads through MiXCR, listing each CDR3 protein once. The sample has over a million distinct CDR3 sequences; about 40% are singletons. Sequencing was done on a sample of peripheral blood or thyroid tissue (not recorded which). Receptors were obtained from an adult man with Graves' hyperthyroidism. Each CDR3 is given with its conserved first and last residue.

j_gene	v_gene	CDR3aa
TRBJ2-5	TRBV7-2	CASSFGGGETQYF
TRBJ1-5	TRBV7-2	CASSLSRRQPRHF
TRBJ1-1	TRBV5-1	CASSLTQDRLNTEAFF
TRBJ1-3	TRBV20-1	CSARKVGFGNTTYF
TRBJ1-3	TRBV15	CATSFAAGTEGSFSGNTIYF
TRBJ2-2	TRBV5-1	CASSLGFGDGELFF
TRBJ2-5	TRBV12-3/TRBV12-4	CASSLVPRGNQETQYF
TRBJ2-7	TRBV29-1	CSVEVVGRDRRYEQYF
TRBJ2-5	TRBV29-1	CSVERSDRGQETQYF
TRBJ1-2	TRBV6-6	CASSGALRPSYGYTF
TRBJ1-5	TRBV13	CASSLGVEPQHF
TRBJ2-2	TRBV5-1	CASSLVGFYTGELFF
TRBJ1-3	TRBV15	CATSRPDRGNTIYF
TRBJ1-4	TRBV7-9	CASSPPGTGEKLFF
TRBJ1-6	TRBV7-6	CASSPSSGPDF
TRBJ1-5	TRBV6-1	CASSQWGGQPQHF
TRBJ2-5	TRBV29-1	CSVGSDRETQYF
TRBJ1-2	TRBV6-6	CASSGVTGGGYGYTF
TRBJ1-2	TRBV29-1	CSVPRGSAGGYGYTF
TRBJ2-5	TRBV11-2	CASSFRPQGALGETQYF
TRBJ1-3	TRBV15	CATSRNSGNTIYF
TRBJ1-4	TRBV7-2	CASSRREVPNEKLFF
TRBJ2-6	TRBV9	CASSERGAGAGANVLTF
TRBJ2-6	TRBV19	CASSTAGLIISGANVLTF
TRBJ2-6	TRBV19	CASSPQGQGTAGANVLTF
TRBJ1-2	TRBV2	CASSVGGHRGGYTF
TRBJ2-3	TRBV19	CASTRRGLKTDTQYF
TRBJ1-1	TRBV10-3	CASSAGLGRGGTEAFF